This T cell receptor beta chain was obtained from a study of tumor-infiltrating lymphocytes in primary liver carcinoma. On the study more broadly: Aged between 30 and 69 years, the patients were men and women.

In this sample, this clonotype turned up many times. Its antigen remains unknown. A constant-region primer primed TCR beta cDNA synthesis from about 490 ng of total RNA. Slightly modified ARM-PCR, run as three nested multiplex PCR rounds, produced the TCR beta libraries. For around 11 cycles apiece, the opening two PCR rounds ran with TRBV1-TRBV30 forward primers and a C-beta reverse primer. TCRdb ran MiXCR on the multiplex PCR reads and lists one entry per CDR3 protein. The sample yields about 78,000 distinct CDR3 sequences, over 55% seen once. There are 14 residues in the CDR3. V lost 5 bases and J lost 0, with 11 bases in between. From germline, CDR1 is MDHEN and CDR2 SYDVKM. Points from the study as a whole: A significantly higher top-250-clone fraction was found in tumors than in blood (p = 0.039). Detection in all five tumor regions applied to only about 7-25% of top clones.

Co-extraction yielded RNA and DNA from around 20-30 mg of unsorted bulk tissue. Sample: liver tumor tissue from sampling region 4. Subset defined: tumor region T4, right-lateral pole. This clonotype was obtained from a woman in her sixties or seventies with primary liver carcinoma and hepatitis B virus infection. This chain links TRBV28 with TRBJ2-7; D might be TRBD1 or TRBD2, each matching 5 bases. The CDR3 coding sequence is TGTGCCAGCAGTACCTGGGACCTCTCCTACGAGCAGTACTTC. Translating it yields CASSTWDLSYEQYF. Based on the CDR3 plus reference TRBV28 and TRBJ2-7, the full variable domain is DVKVTQSSRYLVKRTGEKVFLECVQDMDHENMFWYRQDPGLGLRLIYFSYDVKMKEKGDIPEGYSVSREKKERFSLILESASTNQTSMYLCASSTWDLSYEQYFGPGTRLTVT.